The 23 T cell receptor beta chains presented below share a single source sample, sequenced in a study of T cells in narcolepsy. The method was immunoSEQ multiplex PCR; TCRdb's version includes in-frame clones alone and lacks a portion of them. The table records about 30,000 clones, about four fifths of them present only once. Sequencing used CD45RA- memory CD4+ T cells from PBMCs. The receptors here all came from a human donor with narcolepsy.

As regards this clone: A junction end diverges from the germline sequence, so it may reflect a read error. This chain joins TRBV7-7 and TRBJ2-7; D tentatively reads TRBD1 or TRBD2 (5 bases each). CDR1 and CDR2 from the germline V gene are SSHAT and FNYEAQ (reference sequence). CDR3 length equals 14 residues. The CDR3 loop is CASSMGPGSGEQYF. In DNA, the CDR3 is TGTGCTAGCAGCATGGGACCGGGTTCGGGCGAGCAGTACTTC.

CDR3 region: CASSSPPEQYF. For the CDR3, the DNA is TGTGCCAGCAGCTCGCCCCCCGAGCAGTACTTC. J is TRBJ2-7 and V is TRBV7-3; D gene unclear. This CDR3 spans 11 amino acids. The germline gives CDR1 SGHTA, CDR2 FQGTGA. V was shortened by 4 bases and J by 6 bases, with 7 bases between the two germline ends.

This clone has a single count. One end of the junction does not line up with germline, which may come from a read error. The V call is TRBV7-7, the J call TRBJ2-3; D possibly corresponds to TRBD1 (6 bases). Germline V gene data show CDR1 as SSHAT and CDR2 as FNYEAQ (reference sequence). The CDR3 is 16 amino acids. CDR3 protein: CASSQFAGANTDTQYF. The CDR3 nucleotides read TGTGCTAGCAGCCAGTTCGCAGGGGCTAATACAGATACGCAGTATTTT.

This rearrangement joins TRBV18 to TRBJ2-2; the D gene is possibly TRBD1 (5 bases). Germline CDR1 KGHSH, CDR2 LQKENI. Trimming cost V 1 base and J 4 bases, with 22 bases left between them. This CDR3 is built from 19 residues. CDR3 residues: CASSPRIPQVTGSTGELFF. The CDR3 bases are TGTGCCAGCTCACCACGTATTCCTCAGGTTACAGGTTCCACCGGGGAGCTGTTTTTT.

This clone showed up just a few times. The gene calls are TRBV19 and TRBJ2-1; 8 bases match TRBD2. There are 15 residues in the CDR3. Per the germline V gene, CDR1 is LNHDA and CDR2 is SQIVND (reference sequence). Losses at the gene ends were 1 base for V and 6 bases for J; bases not matched to a gene: 5. CDR3 coding DNA: TGTGCCAGTAGTATAGCCCAAGCGGGAGTCAATGAGCAGTTCTTC. Residues: CASSIAQAGVNEQFF.

V usage is TRBV7-8 and J usage is TRBJ1-4; a weak D match, TRBD1 (6 bases). Germline V gene data show CDR1 as SGHVS and CDR2 as FQNEAQ. The CDR3 consists of 16 residues. V was cut by 0 bases and J by 8 bases, with 16 bases left in between. CDR3 DNA sequence: TGTGCCAGCAGCTTAGCGCCGGCAGGGGCGGGAGAAAAACTGTTTTTT. Its translation is CASSLAPAGAGEKLFF.

The chain combines TRBV11-3 with TRBJ1-1, with 11 bases aligning to TRBD1. V lost 5 bases to trimming and J lost 0 bases; unmatched junction nucleotides: 11. The length of the CDR3 is 18 residues. The V gene's germline CDR1 is SGHNT and CDR2 YENEEA. CDR3 nucleotide sequence: TGTGCCAGCAGCGTGGGGACAGGGGGGTTAATAGTGAACACTGAAGCTTTCTTT. This gives the protein CASSVGTGGLIVNTEAFF. Full variable domain (rest looked up from reference TRBV11-3 and TRBJ1-1): EAGVVQSPRYKIIEKKQPVAFWCNPISGHNTLYWYLQNLGQGPELLIRYENEEAVDDSQLPKDRFSAERLKGVDSTLKIQPAELGDSAVYLCASSVGTGGLIVNTEAFFGQGTRLTVV.

V and J are TRBV7-9 and TRBJ2-7, with 7 bases lining up with TRBD1. Germline trimming cut 1 base from V and 0 bases from J; bases unmatched to any gene: 3. This CDR3 has 15 amino acids. Germline V gene data show CDR1 as SEHNR and CDR2 as FQNEAQ (reference sequence). CDR3 sequence (DNA): TGTGCCAGCAGCTTAGACAGGGGCACCTCCTACGAGCAGTACTTC. Protein: CASSLDRGTSYEQYF.

The CDR3 sequence: CASSRQGASKNIQYF. The CDR3 nucleotides are TGTGCCAGCAGTCGACAGGGGGCTTCCAAAAACATTCAGTACTTC. The genes are TRBV28 and TRBJ2-4, with TRBD1 matching over 10 bases. CDR3 length equals 15 residues. The V segment lost 5 bases and the J segment 2 bases; nucleotides outside the gene matches: 3. Germline CDR1 and CDR2: MDHEN and SYDVKM.

This clone has just one count. V and J are TRBV5-1 and TRBJ2-7, with D unclear. The CDR3 runs 15 residues. V was trimmed by 0 bases and J by 2 bases, leaving 12 bases between them. Germline-derived CDR1 and CDR2 are SGHRS and YFSETQ. CDR3: CASSLDGQIPYEQYF. The CDR3 DNA reads as TGCGCCAGCAGCTTGGATGGCCAGATCCCCTACGAGCAGTACTTC.

The genes are TRBV6-1 and TRBJ1-5; no clear D. This CDR3 has 13 residues. The V end lost 6 bases, the J end lost 0 bases, and 6 bases lay between the germline ends. Germline CDR1 reads MNHNS; CDR2 reads SASEGT. CDR3 loop: CASSPYSNQPQHF. CDR3 coding DNA: TGTGCCAGCAGCCCGTATAGCAATCAGCCCCAGCATTTT.

This clone turned up a few times. The rearrangement uses TRBV6-5 and TRBJ2-5; no reliable D call. Germline values: CDR1 MNHEY, CDR2 SVGAGI. Trimming stripped 6 bases from V and 4 bases from J, with 6 bases between. There are 11 residues in the CDR3. The DNA for the CDR3 is TGTGCCAGCAGCAGACTAGAGACCCAGTACTTC. Its protein is CASSRLETQYF.

The rearrangement uses TRBV2 and TRBJ2-3, with D perhaps TRBD1 or TRBD2 (6 bases each). Germline-derived CDR1 and CDR2 are SNHLY and FYNNEI. The V end lost 7 bases, the J end lost 2 bases, and 10 bases lay between the germline ends. This CDR3 contains 13 residues. Written as DNA, the CDR3 is TGTGCCAGCATATCGGGGGCCACAGATACGCAGTATTTT. This codes for CASISGATDTQYF.

The rearrangement joins TRBV6-5 to TRBJ1-5; tentatively, D is TRBD1 (5 bases). The V and J ends lost 6 bases and 7 bases respectively, with 19 bases between them. CDR1 MNHEY and CDR2 SVGAGI come from the germline V gene. The CDR3 covers 15 residues. The CDR3 region is CASSRGTMYVQPQHF. CDR3 nucleotides: TGTGCCAGCAGCCGGGGCACCATGTATGTCCAGCCCCAGCATTTT.

V and J are TRBV27 and TRBJ2-5; D is unresolved. Trimming pared 3 bases from V and 4 bases from J, leaving 9 bases between. Looked up from germline, CDR1 is MNHEY and CDR2 is SMNVEV (reference sequence). This CDR3 has 13 residues. The CDR3 sequence: CASSFRRGETQYF. The CDR3 DNA reads as TGTGCCAGCAGTTTTAGGCGAGGAGAGACCCAGTACTTC.

V and J are TRBV4-3 and TRBJ1-4; D ambiguous. The CDR3 is 15 amino acids. Germline V lookup: CDR1 LGHNA, CDR2 YSLEER. The V end was cut by 0 bases, the J end by 8 bases, with 13 bases between. CDR3 nucleotides: TGCGCCAGCAGCCAAGATGGACGACAAGGAGAAAAACTGTTTTTT. Residues: CASSQDGRQGEKLFF.

The V call is TRBV6-5, the J call TRBJ2-1, with 7 bases lining up with TRBD2. Looked up from germline, CDR1 is MNHEY and CDR2 is SVGAGI. The CDR3 spans 12 residues. After removal of 8 bases from V and 7 bases from J, the junction contained 5 bases not matched to a gene. The CDR3: CASGRVSNEQFF. The DNA of the CDR3 is TGTGCCAGCGGGAGGGTGTCTAATGAGCAGTTCTTC.

The CDR3 reads CASSWGEGGELFF. The CDR3 DNA reads TGTGCCAGCAGCTGGGGTGAGGGCGGGGAGCTGTTTTTT. The chain uses TRBV5-5 and TRBJ2-2, with D possibly matching TRBD2 (5 bases). The CDR3 is 13 residues long. V shed 3 bases and J shed 7 bases, with 10 bases lying between them. Per the germline V gene, CDR1 is SGHKS and CDR2 is YYEKEE (reference sequence). The entire variable domain, with the rest obtained from reference TRBV5-5 and TRBJ2-2, is as follows: DAGVTQSPTHLIKTRGQQVTLRCSPISGHKSVSWYQQVLGQGPQFIFQYYEKEERGRGNFPDRFSARQFPNYSSELNVNALLLGDSALYLCASSWGEGGELFFGEGSRLTVL.

The chain combines TRBV7-2 with TRBJ2-5; possibly TRBD1 or TRBD2 for D (5 bases each). The CDR3 is 16 amino acids. V was cut by 5 bases and J by 1 base, with 17 bases left in between. Germline CDR1 and CDR2: SGHTA and FQGNSA. CDR3 sequence reads: CASSLRVSQGQETQYF. Written as DNA, the CDR3 is TGTGCCAGCAGCCTGCGGGTGAGCCAGGGCCAAGAGACCCAGTACTTC.

This chain links TRBV6-5 with TRBJ2-7; D perhaps matches TRBD2 (6 bases). This CDR3 is 11 amino acids long. Trimming stripped 11 bases from V and 3 bases from J, with 11 bases between. Germline V gene data show CDR1 as MNHEY and CDR2 as SVGAGI. The CDR3 sequence: CACGGIYEQYF. The CDR3 coding sequence is TGTGCCTGTGGGGGGATCTACGAGCAGTACTTC.

The chain has TRBV6-6 and TRBJ2-3, with D perhaps assigned TRBD1 or TRBD2 (7 bases each). The germline V gene has CDR1 MNHNY and CDR2 SVGAGI (reference sequence). The CDR3 sequence is 15 residues long. Trimming removed 6 bases at V and 6 bases at J, with 19 bases between. As DNA, the CDR3 is TGTGCCAGCAGCACCCATGGGGAGGGGGCGGATACGCAGTATTTT. Translating it yields CASSTHGEGADTQYF.

This clone was seen only once. The sample contains more than one DNA sequence encoding this CDR3. The V gene is TRBV9, the J gene TRBJ2-7; D is unresolved. The CDR3 extends over 15 amino acids. Trimming shortened V by 0 bases and J by 1 base, and 11 bases separated the two germline ends. Germline assignment: CDR1 SGDLS and CDR2 YYNGEE. CDR3 loop: CASSVDLDPSYEQYF. The CDR3 DNA reads TGTGCCAGCAGCGTAGACCTGGATCCGTCCTACGAGCAGTACTTC.

This clone has just a few counts. V and J are TRBV7-2 and TRBJ2-4, with 9 bases fitting TRBD2. CDR1 SGHTA and CDR2 FQGNSA come from the germline V gene. CDR3 length equals 15 residues. V was pared by 5 bases and J by 6 bases, with 8 bases of the junction left unmatched. The CDR3 is CASSVVAGEGNIQYF. CDR3 DNA: TGTGCCAGCAGCGTAGTAGCGGGAGAAGGAAACATTCAGTACTTC.